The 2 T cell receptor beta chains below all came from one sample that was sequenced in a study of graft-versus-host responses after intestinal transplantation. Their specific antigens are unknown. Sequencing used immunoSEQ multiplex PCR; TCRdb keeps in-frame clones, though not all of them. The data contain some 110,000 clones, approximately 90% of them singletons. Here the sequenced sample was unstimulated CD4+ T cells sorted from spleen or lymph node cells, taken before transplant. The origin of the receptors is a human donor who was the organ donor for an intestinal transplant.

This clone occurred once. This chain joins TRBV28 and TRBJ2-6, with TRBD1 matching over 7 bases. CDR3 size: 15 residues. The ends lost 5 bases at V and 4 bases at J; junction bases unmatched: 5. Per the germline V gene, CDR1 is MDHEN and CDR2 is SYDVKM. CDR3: CASSAGGTGANVLTF. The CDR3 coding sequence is TGTGCCAGCAGTGCAGGGGGAACGGGGGCCAACGTCCTGACTTTC.

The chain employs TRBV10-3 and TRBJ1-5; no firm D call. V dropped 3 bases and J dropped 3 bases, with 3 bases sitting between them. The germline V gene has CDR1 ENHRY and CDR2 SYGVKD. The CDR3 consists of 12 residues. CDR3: CAISDNNQPQHF. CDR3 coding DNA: TGTGCCATCAGTGACAACAATCAGCCCCAGCATTTT.